The 29 T cell receptor beta chains presented below share a single source sample, sequenced in a study of cytomegalovirus exposure and HLA in healthy donors. A multiplex PCR was run with 60 Vbeta primers and 13 Jbeta primers. Profiled with immunoSEQ multiplex PCR; TCRdb holds only in-frame clones, not every one. This sample has 70,000 to 90,000 clones, with 50% to 80% found just once. The source material was PBMCs. The receptor source for this set is a man between 35 and 55 years old in good health and CMV-seropositive.

The chain links TRBV4-3 to TRBJ2-6, with D tentatively TRBD2 (6 bases). Germline V gene data show CDR1 as LGHNA and CDR2 as YSLEER. The CDR3 has 15 residues. Between the trimmed V and J ends, which lost 4 bases and 7 bases, there was a span of 14 bases. The chain's CDR3 is CASSPRVGGANVLTF. The DNA for the CDR3 is TGCGCCAGCAGCCCTAGGGTGGGGGGAGCCAACGTCCTGACTTTC.

The chain is built from TRBV7-9 and TRBJ1-5, with 7 bases identical to TRBD1. This CDR3 is 13 amino acids long. CDR1 is SEHNR, CDR2 FQNEAQ, per germline (reference sequence). Unmatched junction bases numbered 0, after V lost 0 bases and J lost 7 bases. CDR3 sequence reads: CASSLAGGQPQHF. CDR3 bases: TGTGCCAGCAGCTTAGCAGGGGGCCAGCCCCAGCATTTT.

This chain uses TRBV7-2 with TRBJ1-1; D is perhaps TRBD1 (5 bases). The CDR3 is 15 residues long. Germline CDR1 is SGHTA and CDR2 is FQGNSA. V gave up 10 bases and J gave up 4 bases, with 22 bases separating them. Written as DNA, the CDR3 is TGTGCCACCCAACAGGACGGGGGTGGGAGCACTGAAGCTTTCTTT. Protein product: CATQQDGGGSTEAFF.

V gene TRBV4-3 combines with J gene TRBJ2-2; perhaps TRBD2 as D (5 bases). In germline, CDR1 is LGHNA, CDR2 YSLEER. The CDR3 contains 16 residues. Trimming removed 0 bases from V and 7 bases from J, with 15 bases in between. This CDR3 reads CASSQDSRGGNGELFF. CDR3 nucleotides: TGCGCCAGCAGCCAAGATTCACGGGGTGGGAACGGGGAGCTGTTTTTT.

CDR3 residues: CASTRGDYGYTF. The CDR3 coding sequence is TGTGCCAGCACCCGGGGGGACTATGGCTACACCTTC. The chain links TRBV6-1 to TRBJ1-2; maybe TRBD1 (5 bases). Germline CDR1 is MNHNS and CDR2 is SASEGT. The V gene lost 7 bases and the J gene lost 3 bases, with 9 bases spanning the gap. The length of the CDR3 is 12 residues.

The V call is TRBV7-2, the J call TRBJ1-6; D might be TRBD1 (5 bases). The germline gives CDR1 SGHTA, CDR2 FQGNSA. V lost 4 bases to trimming and J lost 13 bases, with 14 bases between them. This CDR3 region has 13 residues. In nucleotides, the CDR3 is TGTGCCAGCAGCTCCCAGGGCAGAGTCCCCCTCCACTTT. Protein: CASSSQGRVPLHF.

The chain couples TRBV6-5 to TRBJ2-2; weak D call: TRBD1 (5 bases). Trimming removed 3 bases at V and 7 bases at J, with 9 bases between. Germline V gene lookup returns CDR1 MNHEY and CDR2 SVGAGI. The CDR3 contains 13 residues. CDR3 DNA sequence: TGTGCCAGCAGTTATCAAGGGGTCGGGGAGCTGTTTTTT. It is translated as CASSYQGVGELFF.

V and J are TRBV4-1 and TRBJ2-4; the D gene is possibly TRBD2 (6 bases). In germline, CDR1 is MGHRA, CDR2 YSYEKL. The CDR3 length is 16 residues. V gave up 4 bases and J gave up 3 bases, with 16 bases separating them. The CDR3 coding sequence is TGCGCCAGCAGCCGCTACCCGGGGGAAGGCAAAAACATTCAGTACTTC. Its translation is CASSRYPGEGKNIQYF.

The chain recombines TRBV7-3 with TRBJ2-7, with TRBD2 as a possible D gene (6 bases). Trimming left V 2 bases short and J 5 bases short, with 13 bases between. Germline V gene data show CDR1 as SGHTA and CDR2 as FQGTGA. The CDR3 is made up of 14 amino acids. This CDR3 reads CASSLVGGMDEQYF. The CDR3 region has the DNA TGTGCCAGCAGCTTAGTCGGAGGGATGGACGAGCAGTACTTC.

The rearrangement joins TRBV6-5 to TRBJ2-1; TRBD1 is a possible D gene (5 bases). Germline assignment: CDR1 MNHEY and CDR2 SVGAGI. Trimming removed 5 bases from V and 8 bases from J, with 10 bases in between. The CDR3 consists of 12 residues. The DNA of the CDR3 is TGTGCCAGCAGTGTTCAGGGCGATGAGCAGTTCTTC. Its translation is CASSVQGDEQFF.

This rearrangement joins TRBV28 to TRBJ1-5; 9 bases fit TRBD1. The V gene end was trimmed by 4 bases and the J gene end by 1 base; junction bases not matched to a gene: 8. The CDR3 spans 17 residues. Per germline, CDR1 MDHEN and CDR2 SYDVKM. CDR3 in amino acids: CASSSHGGTGSNQPQHF. The CDR3 coding sequence is TGTGCCAGCAGTTCTCATGGGGGGACAGGGAGCAATCAGCCCCAGCATTTT.

The chain has TRBV29-1 and TRBJ1-4; 10 nucleotides match TRBD1. Germline CDR1 is SQVTM and CDR2 is ANQGSEA. CDR3 length: 14 residues. With 6 bases clipped from V and 2 bases from J, the junction kept 3 bases outside the gene matches. CDR3 region: CSVLDRGTNEKLFF. The CDR3 DNA sequence: TGCAGCGTGTTGGACAGGGGGACTAATGAAAAACTGTTTTTT. Combining the CDR3 with reference TRBV29-1 and TRBJ1-4 gives the whole variable domain SAVISQKPSRDICQRGTSLTIQCQVDSQVTMMFWYRQQPGQSLTLIATANQGSEATYESGFVIDKFPISRPNLTFSTLTVSNMSPEDSSIYLCSVLDRGTNEKLFFGSGTQLSVL.

As regards this clone: A read error may account for a junction end that differs from germline. The CDR3 reads CASSIGEGRGVIF. The CDR3, as DNA: TGTGCCAGTAGTATAGGGGAAGGAAGGGGCGTCATATTT. This chain joins TRBV19 and TRBJ1-4; D may be TRBD1 (5 bases). This CDR3 has 13 residues. Germline assignment: CDR1 LNHDA and CDR2 SQIVND (reference sequence).

The rearrangement links TRBV5-1 to TRBJ2-7, with TRBD1 matching over 9 bases. The V and J ends lost 5 bases and 7 bases, in that order; junction bases with no gene match: 7. The CDR3 loop spans 13 amino acids. The germline gives CDR1 SGHRS, CDR2 YFSETQ. CDR3 nucleotides: TGCGCCAGCAGTCAACAGGGGGCGGAGGAGCAGTACTTC. Translating gives CASSQQGAEEQYF.

This clone was seen a handful of times. This CDR3 is also generated by other DNA sequences in the sample. This chain connects TRBV19 to TRBJ1-5; D possibly corresponds to TRBD1 (5 bases). The CDR3 runs to 15 residues. Germline values: CDR1 LNHDA, CDR2 SQIVND (reference sequence). The V and J ends lost 6 bases and 7 bases respectively, with 19 bases between them. CDR3 sequence (DNA): TGTGCCAGTAGGGGATCAGGGCTCCGTTGGCAGCCCCAGCATTTT. Translation: CASRGSGLRWQPQHF.

The gene calls are TRBV19 and TRBJ2-7; 7 bases are shared with TRBD1. Trimming removed 9 bases from V and 0 bases from J; junction bases left unmatched: 8. Germline loops: CDR1 LNHDA, CDR2 SQIVND (reference sequence). The length of the CDR3 is 14 residues. CDR3 bases: TGTGCCAGCTCAAGGGGGCCACGCTCCTACGAGCAGTACTTC. Translating gives CASSRGPRSYEQYF.

The sample holds a few counts of this clone. The chain combines TRBV20-1 with TRBJ1-1; D possibly corresponds to TRBD1 (5 bases). The CDR3 runs to 11 residues. Trimming stripped 4 bases from V and 7 bases from J, with 10 bases between. Germline V lookup: CDR1 DFQATT, CDR2 SNEGSKA (reference sequence). CDR3 nucleotide sequence: TGCAGTGCTACCCTCGGGGGTGAAGCTTTCTTT. Translated, it gives CSATLGGEAFF.

The chain links TRBV6-6 to TRBJ2-7; D may be TRBD2 (5 bases). Germline V gene sequence: CDR1 MNHNY, CDR2 SVGAGI (reference sequence). This CDR3 comprises 14 residues. With 8 bases removed from V and 3 bases from J, the gap between germline ends came to 17 bases. CDR3 protein: CASGSAGILYEQYF. The CDR3 DNA reads TGTGCCAGCGGTTCGGCGGGTATCCTCTACGAGCAGTACTTC.

The chain links TRBV6-1 to TRBJ1-4, with D uncertain. Looked up from germline, CDR1 is MNHNS and CDR2 is SASEGT. The CDR3 is 15 amino acids. Trimming pared 4 bases from V and 0 bases from J, leaving 9 bases between. In DNA form, the CDR3 reads TGTGCCAGCAGTGTCAACAGAGCAACTAATGAAAAACTGTTTTTT. This gives the protein CASSVNRATNEKLFF.

This sequence joins TRBV28 and TRBJ2-7; no clear D. This CDR3 spans 12 amino acids. Deletions cut 3 bases from V and 5 bases from J, with 8 bases between. Germline CDR1 reads MDHEN; CDR2 reads SYDVKM. CDR3 residues: CASSLVTNEQYF. For the CDR3, the DNA is TGTGCCAGCAGTTTGGTGACAAACGAGCAGTACTTC. The variable domain in full, with the rest retrieved from reference TRBV28 and TRBJ2-7, is DVKVTQSSRYLVKRTGEKVFLECVQDMDHENMFWYRQDPGLGLRLIYFSYDVKMKEKGDIPEGYSVSREKKERFSLILESASTNQTSMYLCASSLVTNEQYFGPGTRLTVT.

This clone appeared a single time. The rearrangement links TRBV15 to TRBJ2-7; D perhaps matches TRBD1 (6 bases). With 8 bases removed from V and 4 bases from J, the gap between germline ends came to 18 bases. CDR3 length equals 14 residues. CDR1 LNHNV and CDR2 YYDKDF come from the germline V gene (reference sequence). The CDR3 here is CATRPSGAEYEQYF. The CDR3, as DNA: TGTGCCACCCGCCCCTCAGGGGCGGAATACGAGCAGTACTTC.

The chain is built from TRBV7-9 and TRBJ2-1; D gene ambiguous. Germline V lookup: CDR1 SEHNR, CDR2 FQNEAQ (reference sequence). The germline V and J ends were trimmed by 5 bases and 6 bases, with 14 bases remaining between them. The CDR3 runs 14 residues. The chain's CDR3 is CASSPRYSSNEQFF. The CDR3 DNA reads as TGTGCCAGCAGCCCTCGATATAGTAGCAATGAGCAGTTCTTC.

This clone was seen a single time. This chain joins TRBV6-6 and TRBJ1-4; a weak D match, TRBD1 (6 bases). This CDR3 contains 15 residues. V gave up 0 bases and J gave up 7 bases, with 12 bases separating them. Germline CDR1 MNHNY, CDR2 SVGAGI (reference sequence). The CDR3 spells CASSYSRGAGEKLFF. CDR3 coding DNA: TGTGCCAGCAGTTACTCACGGGGGGCGGGTGAAAAACTGTTTTTT.

J is TRBJ1-2 and V is TRBV2; D perhaps matches TRBD1 (6 bases). V was clipped by 9 bases and J by 4 bases, with 9 bases between them. The germline V gene has CDR1 SNHLY and CDR2 FYNNEI. The CDR3 runs to 11 residues. The CDR3 is CARQGTYGYTF. CDR3 DNA: TGTGCCAGACAGGGCACCTATGGCTACACCTTC.

The chain combines TRBV30 with TRBJ2-6, with a weak D call TRBD2 (5 bases). V shed 8 bases and J shed 2 bases, with 10 bases lying between them. This CDR3 region has 13 residues. Germline V gene data show CDR1 as GTSNPN and CDR2 as SVGIG (reference sequence). For the CDR3, the DNA is TGTGCCGGAGGCTGGGCTGGGGCCAACGTCCTGACTTTC. Translating it yields CAGGWAGANVLTF.

This clone came up once. The rearrangement uses TRBV9 and TRBJ2-7; a possible D gene is TRBD2 (5 bases). The germline CDR1 and CDR2 sequences are SGDLS and YYNGEE. Trimming shortened V by 3 bases and J by 6 bases, and 10 bases separated the two germline ends. This CDR3 has 12 residues. CDR3 sequence (DNA): TGTGCCAGCAGCGACGGCCGGGGCGAGCAGTACTTC. Translating gives CASSDGRGEQYF.

The CDR3 loop reads CASSRVQFTANEKLFF. CDR3 coding DNA: TGCGCCAGCAGCCGCGTACAGTTCACGGCTAATGAAAAACTGTTTTTT. The rearrangement links TRBV4-1 to TRBJ1-4; D call uncertain. The CDR3 contains 16 residues. Germline V gene lookup returns CDR1 MGHRA and CDR2 YSYEKL. The V gene lost 4 bases and the J gene lost 3 bases, with 15 bases spanning the gap.

This clone showed up just a few times. J is TRBJ2-7 and V is TRBV21-1; the table's D call, TRBD1, has no DNA check behind it. TRBV21-1 is classified as a pseudogene. CDR3 length equals 14 residues. The CDR3 sequence is CASRPGELRNEQYF. CDR3 sequence (DNA): TGTGCCAGCAGACCAGGGGAATTGAGGAACGAGCAGTACTTC.

The sample holds a few counts of this clone. This sequence joins TRBV2 and TRBJ1-1, with unresolved D. CDR1 is SNHLY and CDR2 is FYNNEI in the germline V gene. The CDR3 loop spans 11 amino acids. V was cut by 6 bases and J by 1 base, with 3 bases left in between. CDR3 amino acids: CASRRNTEAFF. The CDR3 bases are TGTGCCAGCAGGCGGAACACTGAAGCTTTCTTT.